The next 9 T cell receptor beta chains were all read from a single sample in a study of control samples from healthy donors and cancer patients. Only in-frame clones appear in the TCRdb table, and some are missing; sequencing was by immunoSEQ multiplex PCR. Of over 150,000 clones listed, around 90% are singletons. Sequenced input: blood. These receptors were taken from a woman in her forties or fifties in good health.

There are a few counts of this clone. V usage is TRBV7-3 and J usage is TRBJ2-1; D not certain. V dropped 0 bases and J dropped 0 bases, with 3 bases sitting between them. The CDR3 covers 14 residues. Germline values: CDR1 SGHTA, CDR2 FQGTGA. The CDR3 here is CASSLTHSYNEQFF. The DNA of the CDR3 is TGTGCCAGCAGCTTAACGCACTCCTACAATGAGCAGTTCTTC.

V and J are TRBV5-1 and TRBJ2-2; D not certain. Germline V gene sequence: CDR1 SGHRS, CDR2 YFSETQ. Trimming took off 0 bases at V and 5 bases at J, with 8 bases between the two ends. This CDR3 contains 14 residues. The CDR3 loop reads CASSLGSETGELFF. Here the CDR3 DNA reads TGCGCCAGCAGCTTGGGGAGCGAAACCGGGGAGCTGTTTTTT. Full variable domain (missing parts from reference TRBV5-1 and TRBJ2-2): KAGVTQTPRYLIKTRGQQVTLSCSPISGHRSVSWYQQTPGQGLQFLFEYFSETQRNKGNFPGRFSGRQFSNSRSEMNVSTLELGDSALYLCASSLGSETGELFFGEGSRLTVL.

The DNA of the CDR3 is TGTGCCAGCAGACCGACAGGGCAAGAGACCCAGTACTTC. This sequence encodes CASRPTGQETQYF. The chain is built from TRBV28 and TRBJ2-5, with TRBD1 identical over 7 bases. CDR3 size: 13 residues. In germline, CDR1 is MDHEN, CDR2 SYDVKM. With 6 bases clipped from V and 2 bases from J, the junction kept 3 bases outside the gene matches.

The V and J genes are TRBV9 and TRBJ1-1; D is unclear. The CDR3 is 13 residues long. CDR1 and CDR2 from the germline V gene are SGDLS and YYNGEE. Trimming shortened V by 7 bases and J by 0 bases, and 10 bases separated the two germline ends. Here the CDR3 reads CASQGPVNTEAFF. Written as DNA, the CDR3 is TGTGCCAGCCAAGGACCGGTGAACACTGAAGCTTTCTTT. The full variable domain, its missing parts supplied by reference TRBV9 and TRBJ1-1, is DSGVTQTPKHLITATGQRVTLRCSPRSGDLSVYWYQQSLDQGLQFLIQYYNGEERAKGNILERFSAQQFPDLHSELNLSSLELGDSALYFCASQGPVNTEAFFGQGTRLTVV.

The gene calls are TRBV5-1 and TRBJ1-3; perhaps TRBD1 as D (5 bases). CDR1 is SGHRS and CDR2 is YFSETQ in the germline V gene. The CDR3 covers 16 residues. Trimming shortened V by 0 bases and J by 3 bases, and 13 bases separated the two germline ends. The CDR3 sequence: CASSLAGAAYGNTIYF. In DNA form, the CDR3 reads TGCGCCAGCAGCTTGGCCGGGGCAGCTTATGGAAACACCATATATTTT.

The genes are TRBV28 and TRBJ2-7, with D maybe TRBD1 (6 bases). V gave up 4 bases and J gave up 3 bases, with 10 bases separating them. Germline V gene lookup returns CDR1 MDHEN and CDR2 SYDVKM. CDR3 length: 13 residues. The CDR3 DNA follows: TGTGCCAGCAGTTACGGGACAAACTACGAGCAGTACTTC. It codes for CASSYGTNYEQYF.

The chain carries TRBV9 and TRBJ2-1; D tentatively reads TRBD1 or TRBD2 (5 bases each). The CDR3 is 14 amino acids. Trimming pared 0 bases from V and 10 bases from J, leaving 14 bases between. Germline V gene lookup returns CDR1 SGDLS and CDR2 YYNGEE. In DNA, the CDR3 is TGTGCCAGCAGCGTAGTTGAGGGATCAGGGGAGCAGTTCTTC. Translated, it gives CASSVVEGSGEQFF. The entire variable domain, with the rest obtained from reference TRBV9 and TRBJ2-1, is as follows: DSGVTQTPKHLITATGQRVTLRCSPRSGDLSVYWYQQSLDQGLQFLIQYYNGEERAKGNILERFSAQQFPDLHSELNLSSLELGDSALYFCASSVVEGSGEQFFGPGTRLTVL.

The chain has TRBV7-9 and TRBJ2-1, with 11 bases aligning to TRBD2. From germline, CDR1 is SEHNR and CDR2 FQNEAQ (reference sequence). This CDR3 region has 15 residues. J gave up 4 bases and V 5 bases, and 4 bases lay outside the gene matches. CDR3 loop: CASSQTSGSYNEQFF. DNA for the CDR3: TGTGCCAGCAGCCAAACTAGCGGGAGTTACAATGAGCAGTTCTTC.

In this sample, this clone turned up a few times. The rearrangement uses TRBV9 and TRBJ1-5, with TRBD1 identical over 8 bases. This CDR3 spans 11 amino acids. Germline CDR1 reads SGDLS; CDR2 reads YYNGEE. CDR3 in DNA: TGTGTACAGGGGGGCAATCAGCCCCAGCATTTT. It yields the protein CVQGGNQPQHF.